A single sample gave rise to the 22 T cell receptor beta chains below, sequenced in a study of metastatic and nonmetastatic thyroid tumors. Thyroid surgery took place with no prior treatment in any patient. TCRdb reprocessed the PCR reads using MiXCR. The sample consists of tens of thousands of clones, under 20% of them appearing once. Sequenced material: blood. The receptor set was obtained from a female donor with papillary thyroid cancer or a benign thyroid nodule (not recorded which). Some clones in this sample may be carry-over from other donors' samples.

About this clone itself: One end of the junction varies from germline; a read error may be responsible. The chain joins TRBV11-2 to TRBJ1-1; the match to TRBD1 covers 7 bases. CDR1 SGHAT and CDR2 FQNNGV come from the germline V gene. This CDR3 spans 19 amino acids. CDR3 coding DNA: TGTGCCAGCAGATTAGACAGGGCAGGATTCGGCAGGGGGAACACTGAAGCTTTCTTT. Translated: CASRLDRAGFGRGNTEAFF.

The sample holds many counts of this clone. With a much larger clone just one base away, this may be a read error. The gene calls are TRBV19 and TRBJ1-1, with D maybe TRBD1 (6 bases). CDR1 is LNHDA, CDR2 SQIVND, per germline (reference sequence). V dropped 5 bases and J dropped 4 bases, with 11 bases sitting between them. This CDR3 spans 13 amino acids. The CDR3, as DNA: TGTGCCAGTAGTCTCGGGACATCCACTGAAGCTTTCTTT. Translating gives CASSLGTSTEAFF.

This clone was picked up many times. CDR3 loop: CASSPRDAETQYF. CDR3 bases: TGTGCCAGCAGCCCGAGGGACGCCGAGACCCAGTACTTC. The chain is built from TRBV9 and TRBJ2-5; TRBD1 or TRBD2 may be the D gene (5 bases each). The germline CDR1 and CDR2 sequences are SGDLS and YYNGEE. Trimming took 4 bases from V and 5 from J, leaving 12 bases between them. The CDR3 is 13 residues long.

This clone has a single count. The chain couples TRBV3-1 to TRBJ1-6; D may be TRBD1 (5 bases). V dropped 1 base and J dropped 10 bases, with 17 bases sitting between them. In germline, CDR1 is LGHDT, CDR2 YNNKEL (reference sequence). The CDR3 length is 16 residues. DNA for the CDR3: TGTGCCAGCAGCCAAGCCTGGGGCGCCTCCCGGTCACCCCTCCACTTT. Protein sequence: CASSQAWGASRSPLHF.

This clone was seen repeatedly, ten times or more. The chain is built from TRBV5-6 and TRBJ1-2; 9 bases are a match to TRBD1. The CDR3 has 15 residues. CDR1 and CDR2 from the germline V gene are SGHDT and YYEEEE. V lost 4 bases and J lost 5; bases outside the gene matches: 9. CDR3 DNA: TGTGCCAGCAGCGTTTGGACAGGGGTGTTATATGGCTACACCTTC. Its translation: CASSVWTGVLYGYTF.

The sample holds many counts of this clone. The rearrangement joins TRBV20-1 to TRBJ2-5, with a tentative D call TRBD1 (6 bases). This CDR3 spans 14 amino acids. The germline V and J ends were trimmed by 5 bases and 2 bases, with 15 bases remaining between them. Germline V lookup: CDR1 DFQATT, CDR2 SNEGSKA (reference sequence). The CDR3 is CSAPSTGIQETQYF. In DNA form, the CDR3 reads TGCAGTGCTCCGTCTACAGGGATACAAGAGACCCAGTACTTC.

This clone is labeled as medium-sized (0.01 to 0.1%). This sequence joins TRBV12-3 or TRBV12-4 and TRBJ2-1, with D perhaps TRBD1 or TRBD2 (5 bases each). The V gene lost 2 bases and the J gene lost 5 bases, with 13 bases spanning the gap. The CDR3 has 15 amino acids. CDR3 bases: TGTGCCAGCAGTTTACGAGGGGAGTTCCACAATGAGCAGTTCTTC. Translated, it gives CASSLRGEFHNEQFF.

This clone was recorded many times. This chain links TRBV7-2 with TRBJ2-7, with D perhaps TRBD2 (5 bases). CDR3 size: 14 residues. The V end lost 6 bases, the J end lost 6 bases, and 18 bases lay between the germline ends. Germline V gene sequence: CDR1 SGHTA, CDR2 FQGNSA. CDR3 sequence (DNA): TGTGCCAGCAGGGACTCGAAAGCTCATGTCGAGCAGTACTTC. Encoded protein: CASRDSKAHVEQYF. Using reference TRBV7-2 and TRBJ2-7 for the parts outside the CDR3, the full variable domain is GAGVSQSPSNKVTEKGKDVELRCDPISGHTALYWYRQSLGQGLEFLIYFQGNSAPDKSGLPSDRFSAERTGGSVSTLTIQRTQQEDSAVYLCASRDSKAHVEQYFGPGTRLTVT.

This clone was seen at least ten times. The J gene is TRBJ2-5, the V gene TRBV2; 10 bases map to TRBD1. The ends lost 4 bases at V and 0 bases at J; junction bases unmatched: 2. The CDR3 loop spans 15 amino acids. Germline values: CDR1 SNHLY, CDR2 FYNNEI. This chain's CDR3 is CASSGTGGNQETQYF. The CDR3 region has the DNA TGTGCCAGCAGTGGGACAGGGGGAAACCAAGAGACCCAGTACTTC.

This clone was counted a few times. This CDR3 is also generated by other DNA sequences in the sample. This chain links TRBV13 with TRBJ2-1, with 7 nucleotides matching TRBD1. Germline V gene sequence: CDR1 PRHDT, CDR2 FYEKMQ (reference sequence). The V segment lost 5 bases and the J segment 11 bases; nucleotides outside the gene matches: 15. The CDR3 runs 15 residues. This CDR3 is CASSPNPGTGAKQFF. The CDR3, as DNA: TGTGCCAGCAGCCCTAATCCCGGTACAGGGGCTAAGCAGTTCTTC.

The rearrangement uses TRBV5-4 and TRBJ2-7; D is perhaps TRBD1 (6 bases). Germline lookup yields CDR1 SGHNT and CDR2 YYREEE (reference sequence). With 2 bases removed from V and 2 bases from J, the gap between germline ends came to 11 bases. CDR3 length equals 14 residues. CDR3: CASSLGQFAYEQYF. CDR3 bases: TGTGCCAGCAGCTTAGGACAGTTTGCCTACGAGCAGTACTTC.

Ten or more counts support this clone. The chain links TRBV19 to TRBJ2-1; 7 nucleotides agree with TRBD2. J gave up 8 bases and V 10 bases, and 14 bases lay outside the gene matches. Germline loops: CDR1 LNHDA, CDR2 SQIVND (reference sequence). The CDR3 spans 14 residues. CDR3 protein: CATRVGGPEHEQFF. CDR3 DNA: TGTGCCACTAGGGTGGGAGGGCCAGAACATGAGCAGTTCTTC.

The chain couples TRBV20-1 to TRBJ1-5, with 7 bases aligning to TRBD1. The V gene's germline CDR1 is DFQATT and CDR2 SNEGSKA (reference sequence). The ends lost 3 bases at V and 1 base at J; junction bases unmatched: 9. This CDR3 spans 16 amino acids. The DNA of the CDR3 is TGCAGTGCTAGTCACCCGGGACAGTTAAGCAATCAGCCCCAGCATTTT. Its translation: CSASHPGQLSNQPQHF.

Regarding this clone: With a much larger clone just one base away, this may be a read error. Other nucleotide sequences in the sample specify the same CDR3. The CDR3 loop is CASSPRTGGAIQYF. For the CDR3, the DNA is TGTGCCAGTAGTCCGCGGACAGGGGGTGCCATTCAGTACTTC. The rearrangement joins TRBV19 to TRBJ2-4; 10 bases line up with TRBD1. The CDR3 consists of 14 residues. Germline V gene sequence: CDR1 LNHDA, CDR2 SQIVND (reference sequence). Trimming took 5 bases from V and 9 from J; bases not matched to a gene: 7.

On this clone itself: One end of the junction fails to match germline, which may point to a read error. The chain couples TRBV20-1 to TRBJ1-2; 7 nucleotides match TRBD1. CDR1 is DFQATT and CDR2 is SNEGSKA in the germline V gene (reference sequence). The CDR3 length is 15 residues. CDR3 nucleotide sequence: TGCAATGCTAGTGATTCCTTTAAACAGGGGATCGGCTACACATTC. Translation: CNASDSFKQGIGYTF.

This clone has ten or more counts. This chain links TRBV6-4 with TRBJ2-1, with 10 bases identical to TRBD2. The CDR3 contains 15 residues. The V and J ends lost 3 bases and 6 bases, in that order; junction bases with no gene match: 5. Germline CDR1 is MRHNA and CDR2 is SNTAGT. The CDR3 DNA is TGTGCCAGCAGTGATGTAGCGGGAGGTATCAATGAGCAGTTCTTC. This gives the protein CASSDVAGGINEQFF.

In this sample, this clone turned up many times. The chain recombines TRBV18 with TRBJ2-3; 7 positions match TRBD2. The trim removed 1 base at V and 4 bases at J, leaving 11 bases unmatched. CDR1 is KGHSH and CDR2 is LQKENI in the germline V gene. The CDR3 runs 17 residues. The CDR3 nucleotides read TGTGCCAGCTCACCACGGGGGACTACCTCGGTCCCAGATACGCAGTATTTT. Residues: CASSPRGTTSVPDTQYF.

The V gene is TRBV28, the J gene TRBJ1-5, with 7 bases that match TRBD1. Per germline, CDR1 MDHEN and CDR2 SYDVKM. There are 15 residues in the CDR3. V was clipped by 11 bases and J by 4 bases; unmatched bases: 14. The CDR3 coding sequence is TGTGCCGCGGGGCAGGGGGATTATAGGAATCAGCCCCAGCATTTT. Amino acids: CAAGQGDYRNQPQHF.

To note about this clone: A read error may account for a junction end that differs from germline. V and J are TRBV11-2 and TRBJ1-6; D is unclear. The CDR3 is 17 amino acids. Germline-derived CDR1 and CDR2 are SGHAT and FQNNGV. The CDR3 sequence: CASSLGGASSYNPPLHF. The CDR3 bases are TGTGCCAGCAGCTTAGGCGGAGCGAGCTCCTATAATCCACCCCTCCACTTT.

This clone has a count of ten or more. The chain couples TRBV7-6 to TRBJ2-3, with D unresolved. Trimming took 5 bases from V and 0 from J, leaving 12 bases between them. Germline V gene data show CDR1 as SGHVS and CDR2 as FNYEAQ. CDR3 length: 15 residues. The CDR3 protein is CASSPGSASTDTQYF. CDR3 DNA: TGTGCCAGCAGCCCAGGCAGCGCAAGCACAGATACGCAGTATTTT.

This chain uses TRBV12-3 or TRBV12-4 with TRBJ2-1; 8 bases align to TRBD2. The trim removed 6 bases at V and 8 bases at J, leaving 15 bases unmatched. This CDR3 comprises 16 residues. The CDR3 bases are TGTGCCAGCAGCCAAAAACTATCGGGAGGGAGGTATGAGCAGTTCTTC. This sequence encodes CASSQKLSGGRYEQFF.

This clone was counted a few times. The chain links TRBV6-1 to TRBJ1-2, with no clear D. Germline CDR1 and CDR2: MNHNS and SASEGT. Trimming removed 7 bases from V and 12 bases from J, with 21 bases in between. The CDR3 consists of 13 residues. CDR3 nucleotide sequence: TGTGCCAGCATCCCCGGACGGACTCACGGCGACACCTTC. Protein: CASIPGRTHGDTF.